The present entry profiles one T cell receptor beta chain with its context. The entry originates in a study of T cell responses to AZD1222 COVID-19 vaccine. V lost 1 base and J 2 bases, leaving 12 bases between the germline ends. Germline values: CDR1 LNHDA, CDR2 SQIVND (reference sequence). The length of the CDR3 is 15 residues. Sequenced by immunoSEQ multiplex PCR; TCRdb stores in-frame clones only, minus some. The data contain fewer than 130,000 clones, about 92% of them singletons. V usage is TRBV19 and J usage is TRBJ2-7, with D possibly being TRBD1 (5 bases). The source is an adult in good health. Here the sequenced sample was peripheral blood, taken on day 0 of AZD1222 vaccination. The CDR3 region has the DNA TGTGCCAGTAGTATAGGGACATTCGGGCCCTACGAGCAGTACTTC. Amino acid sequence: CASSIGTFGPYEQYF.